Below are 5 T cell receptor beta chains sequenced from a single sample in a study of blood T cell repertoires in COVID-19. Sequencing was performed with immunoSEQ multiplex PCR; in TCRdb, only in-frame clones are kept and a portion is missing. This sample yields approximately 180,000 clones, of which roughly four fifths are seen a single time; 9% to 15% belongs to the top ten. Sequenced material: peripheral blood. These receptors were taken from a woman older than 75 with COVID-19, enrolled during active disease.

This rearrangement joins TRBV19 to TRBJ2-1, with 9 bases aligning to TRBD2. The CDR3 contains 20 residues. Per germline, CDR1 LNHDA and CDR2 SQIVND (reference sequence). V trimming: 0 bases; J trimming: 8 bases; junction bases outside the gene matches: 20. The CDR3 nucleotides are TGTGCCAGTAGTATAGACTGGGTAGGCGGGAGGGCCAGTATCGGCGATGAGCAGTTCTTC. Its protein is CASSIDWVGGRASIGDEQFF.

This chain uses TRBV7-9 with TRBJ2-1; D unclear. Trimming shortened V by 2 bases and J by 8 bases, and 4 bases separated the two germline ends. Per the germline V gene, CDR1 is SEHNR and CDR2 is FQNEAQ (reference sequence). This CDR3 comprises 11 residues. CDR3 sequence: CASSLQYEQFF. CDR3 nucleotide sequence: TGTGCCAGCAGCTTACAGTATGAGCAGTTCTTC.

The chain has TRBV6-1 and TRBJ2-1, with D hard to call. Trimming took 2 bases from V and 5 from J, leaving 10 bases between them. The germline gives CDR1 MNHNS, CDR2 SASEGT. The CDR3 length is 14 residues. The CDR3 spells CASSERRKNNEQFF. CDR3 coding DNA: TGTGCCAGCAGTGAAAGGAGAAAGAACAATGAGCAGTTCTTC.

The chain combines TRBV6-6 with TRBJ2-2; TRBD2 agrees at 12 bases. CDR1 and CDR2 from the germline V gene are MNHNY and SVGAGI (reference sequence). V shed 5 bases, J shed 1 base, and the junction held 23 bases outside the gene matches. The length of the CDR3 is 23 residues. CDR3 region: CASSPLSPTSGRILKKNTGELFF. As DNA, the CDR3 is TGTGCCAGCAGTCCCCTTTCCCCCACTAGCGGGAGGATATTAAAAAAGAACACCGGGGAGCTGTTTTTT.

The chain recombines TRBV4-1 with TRBJ2-2; the D gene is possibly TRBD1 (6 bases). The CDR3 is 17 residues long. Germline CDR1 is MGHRA and CDR2 is YSYEKL. Trimming took 4 bases from V and 6 from J, leaving 21 bases between them. CDR3 protein: CASSPPTGRPHAGELFF. CDR3 coding DNA: TGCGCCAGCAGCCCCCCGACAGGTCGTCCCCATGCCGGGGAGCTGTTTTTT.